Sequencing of this T cell receptor beta chain was carried out in a study of T cells in Graves' hyperthyroidism and ophthalmopathy. This clonotype appeared a few times. Its antigen is not identified. TCR beta CDR3 regions were amplified from RNA transcripts. First-round RT-PCR of the TCR CDR3 relied on the HTBI primer set. TCRdb fed the multiplex PCR reads into MiXCR, producing one record per CDR3 protein. This table holds around 690,000 distinct CDR3 sequences, around 16% found once. Study outcomes and limitations: The model made its ophthalmopathy prediction, and onset followed a median about 6 months later.

V lost 4 bases and J lost 4, with 11 bases in between. Germline-derived CDR1 and CDR2 are DFQATT and SNEGSKA (reference sequence). The length of the CDR3 is 13 residues. Patients aged 18 to 65 with hyperthyroidism were newly diagnosed, with duration under 2 months. Isolation of PBMCs was performed on around 9.8 ml fresh peripheral blood. The source of this sequence is a man aged 50 or older with Graves' hyperthyroidism. This chain joins TRBV20-1 and TRBJ2-4, with a weak D call TRBD2 (6 bases). Input material: blood. CDR3 loop: CSAINAGKNIQYF. CDR3 coding DNA: TGCAGTGCTATTAACGCGGGAAAAAACATTCAGTACTTC.